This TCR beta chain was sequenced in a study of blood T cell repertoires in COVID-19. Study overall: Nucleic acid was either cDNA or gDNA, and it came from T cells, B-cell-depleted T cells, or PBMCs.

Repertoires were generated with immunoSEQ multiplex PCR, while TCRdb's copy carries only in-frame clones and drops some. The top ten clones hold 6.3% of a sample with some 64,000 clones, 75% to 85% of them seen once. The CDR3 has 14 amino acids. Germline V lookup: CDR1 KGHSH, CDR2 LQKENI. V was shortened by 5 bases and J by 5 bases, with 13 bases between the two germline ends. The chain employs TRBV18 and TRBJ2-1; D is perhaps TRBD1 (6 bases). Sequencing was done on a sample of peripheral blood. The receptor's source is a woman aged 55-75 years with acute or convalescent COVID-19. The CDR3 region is CASSFRDKNNEQFF. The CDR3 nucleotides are TGTGCCAGCTCATTCCGGGACAAGAACAATGAGCAGTTCTTC.